The present entry profiles one T cell receptor beta chain with its context. Its antigen remains unknown. This sample stems from a study of regulatory dendritic cells for organ transplantation. CFSE-labeled sorted T cells met regulatory or mature dendritic cells for around 5 days. Clones were sequenced by immunoSEQ multiplex PCR, and TCRdb holds only the in-frame ones, with some missing. The sample has about 21,000 clones, approximately 83% seen once; the top ten hold around 0.26%. Looked up from germline, CDR1 is MDHEN and CDR2 is SYDVKM. This CDR3 spans 15 amino acids. The junction had 4 bases not matched to a gene; V was cut back by 5 bases and J by 2 bases.

This sequence originates from a human donor in good health. This chain links TRBV28 with TRBJ2-7; TRBD2 aligns across 12 bases. The source material was naive CD4+ T cells from blood cultured with dendritic cells. Subset here: CD45RA+ naive T cells. This chain's CDR3 is CASSATSGGTYEQYF. The CDR3 region has the DNA TGTGCCAGCAGTGCAACTAGCGGGGGGACCTACGAGCAGTACTTC.